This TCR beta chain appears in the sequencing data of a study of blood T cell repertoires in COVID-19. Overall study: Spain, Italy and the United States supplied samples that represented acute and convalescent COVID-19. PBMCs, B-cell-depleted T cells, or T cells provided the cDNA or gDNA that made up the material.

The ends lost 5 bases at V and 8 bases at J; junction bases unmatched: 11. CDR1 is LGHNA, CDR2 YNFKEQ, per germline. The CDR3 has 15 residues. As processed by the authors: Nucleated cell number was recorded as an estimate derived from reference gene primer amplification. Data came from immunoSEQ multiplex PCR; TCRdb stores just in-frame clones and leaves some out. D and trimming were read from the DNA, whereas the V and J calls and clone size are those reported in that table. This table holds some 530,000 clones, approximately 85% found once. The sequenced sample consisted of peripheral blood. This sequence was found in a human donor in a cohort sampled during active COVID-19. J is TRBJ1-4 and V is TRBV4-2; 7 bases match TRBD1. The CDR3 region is CASSIRDSLKEKLFF. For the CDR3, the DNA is TGTGCCAGCAGCATCCGGGACAGTTTAAAAGAAAAACTGTTTTTT.